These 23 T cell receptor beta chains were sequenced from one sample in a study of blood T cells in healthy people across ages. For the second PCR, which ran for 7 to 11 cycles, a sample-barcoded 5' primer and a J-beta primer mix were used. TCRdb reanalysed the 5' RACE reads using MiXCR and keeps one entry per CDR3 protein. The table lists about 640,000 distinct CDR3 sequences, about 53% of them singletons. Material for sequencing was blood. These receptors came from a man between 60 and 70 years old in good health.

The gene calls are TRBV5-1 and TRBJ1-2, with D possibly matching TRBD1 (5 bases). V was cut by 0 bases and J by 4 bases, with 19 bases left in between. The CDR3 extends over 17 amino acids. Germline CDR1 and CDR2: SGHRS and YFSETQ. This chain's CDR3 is CASSLAGGDEGSYGYTF. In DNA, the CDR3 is TGCGCCAGCAGCTTGGCCGGGGGGGATGAGGGCTCCTATGGCTACACCTTC.

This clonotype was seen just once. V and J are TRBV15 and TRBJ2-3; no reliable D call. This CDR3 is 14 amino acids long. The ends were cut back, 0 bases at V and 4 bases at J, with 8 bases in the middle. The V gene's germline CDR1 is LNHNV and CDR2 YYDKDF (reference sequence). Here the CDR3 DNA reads TGTGCCACCAGCAGAGATCGGTACGCAGATACGCAGTATTTT. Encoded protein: CATSRDRYADTQYF.

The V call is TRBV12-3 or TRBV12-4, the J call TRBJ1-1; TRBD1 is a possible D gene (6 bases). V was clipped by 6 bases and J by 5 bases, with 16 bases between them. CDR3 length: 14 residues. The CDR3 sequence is CASSATGRETEAFF. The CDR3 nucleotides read TGTGCCAGCAGCGCTACAGGGAGGGAAACTGAAGCTTTCTTT.

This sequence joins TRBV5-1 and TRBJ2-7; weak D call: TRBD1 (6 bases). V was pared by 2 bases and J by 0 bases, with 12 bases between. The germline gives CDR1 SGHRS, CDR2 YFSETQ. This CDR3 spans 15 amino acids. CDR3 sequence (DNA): TGCGCCAGCAGCTTAAGCGGACAGAGCTCCTACGAGCAGTACTTC. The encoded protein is CASSLSGQSSYEQYF.

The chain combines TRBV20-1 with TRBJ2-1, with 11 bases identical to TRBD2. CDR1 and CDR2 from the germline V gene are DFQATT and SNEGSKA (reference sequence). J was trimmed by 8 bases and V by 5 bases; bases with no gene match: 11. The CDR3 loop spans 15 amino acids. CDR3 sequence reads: CSAGTSGSYRDEQFF. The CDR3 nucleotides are TGCAGTGCTGGGACTAGCGGATCTTATAGGGATGAGCAGTTCTTC.

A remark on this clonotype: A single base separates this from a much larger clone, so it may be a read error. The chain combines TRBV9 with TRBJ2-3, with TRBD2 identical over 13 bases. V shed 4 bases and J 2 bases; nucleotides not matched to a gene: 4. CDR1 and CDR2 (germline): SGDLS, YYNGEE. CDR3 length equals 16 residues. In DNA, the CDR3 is TGTGCCAGCAGCACACTAGCGGGGGGGTTCACAGATACGCAGTATTTT. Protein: CASSTLAGGFTDTQYF.

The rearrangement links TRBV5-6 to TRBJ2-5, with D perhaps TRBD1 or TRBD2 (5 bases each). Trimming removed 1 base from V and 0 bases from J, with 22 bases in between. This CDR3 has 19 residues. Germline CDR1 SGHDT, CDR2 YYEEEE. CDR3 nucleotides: TGTGCCAGCAGCTTGTTCGCCGGGGTGTGGACACATCACCAAGAGACCCAGTACTTC. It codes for CASSLFAGVWTHHQETQYF.

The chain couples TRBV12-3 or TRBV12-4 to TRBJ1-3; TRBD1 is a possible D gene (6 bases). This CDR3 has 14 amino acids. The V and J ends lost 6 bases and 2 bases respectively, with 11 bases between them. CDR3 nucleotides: TGTGCCAGCAGCCTACAGGGACCTGGAAACACCATATATTTT. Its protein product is CASSLQGPGNTIYF.

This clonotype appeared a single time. This chain's CDR3 is CASSLVGLDVGYEQYF. DNA for the CDR3: TGCGCCAGCAGCTTGGTAGGGCTAGACGTAGGCTACGAGCAGTACTTC. J is TRBJ2-7 and V is TRBV5-1; D uncertain. This CDR3 has 16 residues. V lost 0 bases and J 3 bases, leaving 16 bases between the germline ends. The germline V gene encodes CDR1 SGHRS and CDR2 YFSETQ.

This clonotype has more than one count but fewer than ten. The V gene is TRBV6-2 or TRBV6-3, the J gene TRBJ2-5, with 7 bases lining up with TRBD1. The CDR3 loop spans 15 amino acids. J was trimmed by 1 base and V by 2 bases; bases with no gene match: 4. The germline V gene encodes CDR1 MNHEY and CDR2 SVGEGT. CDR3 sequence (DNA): TGTGCCAGCAGTTACACCGGACAGGCCCAAGAGACCCAGTACTTC. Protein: CASSYTGQAQETQYF.

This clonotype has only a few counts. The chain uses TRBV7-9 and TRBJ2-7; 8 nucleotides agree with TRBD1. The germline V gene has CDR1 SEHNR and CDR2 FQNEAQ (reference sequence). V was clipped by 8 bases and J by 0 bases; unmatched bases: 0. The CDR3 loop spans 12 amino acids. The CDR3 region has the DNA TGTGCCAGCGACAGGGGCTCCTACGAGCAGTACTTC. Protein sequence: CASDRGSYEQYF.

Here the CDR3 DNA reads TGTGCCAGCAGCTTAGATTACGGGACTACCCCTATCATAGCCAAAAACATTCAGTACTTC. Amino acid sequence: CASSLDYGTTPIIAKNIQYF. The chain is built from TRBV7-9 and TRBJ2-4, with 7 bases identical to TRBD2. The trim removed 1 base at V and 0 bases at J, leaving 15 bases unmatched. Germline V gives CDR1 SEHNR, CDR2 FQNEAQ (reference sequence). This CDR3 comprises 20 residues. Full variable domain (rest looked up from reference TRBV7-9 and TRBJ2-4): DTGVSQNPRHKITKRGQNVTFRCDPISEHNRLYWYRQTLGQGPEFLTYFQNEAQLEKSRLLSDRFSAERPKGSFSTLEIQRTEQGDSAMYLCASSLDYGTTPIIAKNIQYFGAGTRLSVL.

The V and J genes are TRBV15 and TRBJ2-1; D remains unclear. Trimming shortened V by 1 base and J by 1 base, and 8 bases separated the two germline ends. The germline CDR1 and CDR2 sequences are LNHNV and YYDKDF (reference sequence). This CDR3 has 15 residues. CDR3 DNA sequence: TGTGCCACCAGCAGAGTGTTGGGGTCCTACAATGAGCAGTTCTTC. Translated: CATSRVLGSYNEQFF.

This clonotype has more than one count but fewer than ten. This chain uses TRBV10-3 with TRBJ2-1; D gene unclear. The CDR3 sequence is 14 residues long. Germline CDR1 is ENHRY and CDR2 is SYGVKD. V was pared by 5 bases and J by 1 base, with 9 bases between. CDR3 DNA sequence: TGTGCCATCAGTTCAGATATATCCTACAATGAGCAGTTCTTC. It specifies CAISSDISYNEQFF.

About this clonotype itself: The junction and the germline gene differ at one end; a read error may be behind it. CDR3 DNA: TGTGCCAACAGCTCCAGACGGACTCGCAATCAAGAGACCCAGTACTTC. Translated: CANSSRRTRNQETQYF. The chain has TRBV7-8 and TRBJ2-5; the D gene is possibly TRBD2 (5 bases). Looked up from germline, CDR1 is SGHVS and CDR2 is FQNEAQ. CDR3 length equals 16 residues.

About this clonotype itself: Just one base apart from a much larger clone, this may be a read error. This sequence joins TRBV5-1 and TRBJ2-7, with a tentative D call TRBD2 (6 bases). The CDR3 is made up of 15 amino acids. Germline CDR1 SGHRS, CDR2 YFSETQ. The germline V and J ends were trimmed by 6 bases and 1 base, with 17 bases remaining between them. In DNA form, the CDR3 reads TGCGCCAGCAACCTTGGAGGGCAACAGTCCTACGAGCAGTACTTC. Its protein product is CASNLGGQQSYEQYF.

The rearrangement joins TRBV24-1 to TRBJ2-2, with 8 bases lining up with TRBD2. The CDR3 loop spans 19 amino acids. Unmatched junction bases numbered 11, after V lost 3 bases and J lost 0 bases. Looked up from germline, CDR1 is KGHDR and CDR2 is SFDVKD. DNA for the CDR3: TGTGCCACCAGTGATCCCGCTTTCGGCGGGGGGACGAACACCGGGGAGCTGTTTTTT. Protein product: CATSDPAFGGGTNTGELFF.

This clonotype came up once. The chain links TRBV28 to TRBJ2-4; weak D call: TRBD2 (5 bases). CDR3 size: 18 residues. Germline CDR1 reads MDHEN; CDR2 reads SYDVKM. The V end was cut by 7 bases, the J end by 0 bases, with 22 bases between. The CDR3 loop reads CASTRTYGLAIAKNIQYF. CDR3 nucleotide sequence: TGTGCCAGCACCAGAACGTATGGTCTAGCAATAGCCAAAAACATTCAGTACTTC.

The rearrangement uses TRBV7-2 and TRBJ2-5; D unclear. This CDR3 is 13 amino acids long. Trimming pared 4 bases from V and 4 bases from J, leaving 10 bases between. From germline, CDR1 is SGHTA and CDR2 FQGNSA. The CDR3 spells CASSYPPGETQYF. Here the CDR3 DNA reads TGTGCCAGCAGCTACCCTCCGGGAGAGACCCAGTACTTC.

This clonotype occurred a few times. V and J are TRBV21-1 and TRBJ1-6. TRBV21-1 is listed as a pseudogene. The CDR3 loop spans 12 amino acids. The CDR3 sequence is CASSQSDSPLHF. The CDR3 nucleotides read TGTGCCAGCAGCCAAAGCGATTCACCCCTCCACTTT.

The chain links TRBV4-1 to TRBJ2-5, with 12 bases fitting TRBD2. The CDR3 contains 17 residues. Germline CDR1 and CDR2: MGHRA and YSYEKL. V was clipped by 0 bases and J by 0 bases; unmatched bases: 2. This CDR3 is CASSQDWTSGDQETQYF. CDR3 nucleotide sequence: TGCGCCAGCAGCCAAGATTGGACTAGCGGGGACCAAGAGACCCAGTACTTC.

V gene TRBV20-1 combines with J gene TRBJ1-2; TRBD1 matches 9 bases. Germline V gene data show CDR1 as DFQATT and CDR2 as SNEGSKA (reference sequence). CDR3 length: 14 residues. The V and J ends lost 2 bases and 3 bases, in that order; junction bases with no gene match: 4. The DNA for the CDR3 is TGCAGTGCTAGAACGGGACAGGGTGACTATGGCTACACCTTC. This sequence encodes CSARTGQGDYGYTF.

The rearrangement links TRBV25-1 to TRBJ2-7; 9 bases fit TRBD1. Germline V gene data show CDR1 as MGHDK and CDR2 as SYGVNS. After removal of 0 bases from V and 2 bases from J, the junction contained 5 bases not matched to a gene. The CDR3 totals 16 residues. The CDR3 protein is CASSEYGDRAAYEQYF. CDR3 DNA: TGTGCCAGCAGTGAATATGGGGACAGGGCGGCCTACGAGCAGTACTTC.